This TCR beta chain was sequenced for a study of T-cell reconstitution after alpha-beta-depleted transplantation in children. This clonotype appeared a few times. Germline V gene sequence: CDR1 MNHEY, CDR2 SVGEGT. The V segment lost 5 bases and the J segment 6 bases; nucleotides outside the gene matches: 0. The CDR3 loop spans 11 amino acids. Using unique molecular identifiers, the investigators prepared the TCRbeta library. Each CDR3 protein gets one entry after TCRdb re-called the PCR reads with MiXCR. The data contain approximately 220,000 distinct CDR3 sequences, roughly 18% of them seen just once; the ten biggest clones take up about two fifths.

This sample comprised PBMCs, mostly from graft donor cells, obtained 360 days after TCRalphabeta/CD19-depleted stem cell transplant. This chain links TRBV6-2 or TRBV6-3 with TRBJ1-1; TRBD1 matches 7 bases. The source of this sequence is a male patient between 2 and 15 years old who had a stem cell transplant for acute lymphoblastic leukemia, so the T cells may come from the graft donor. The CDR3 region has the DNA TGTGCCAGCAGTCAGGGGGCTGAAGCTTTCTTT. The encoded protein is CASSQGAEAFF.